This T cell receptor (beta chain) comes out of a study of regulatory T cells in long-lasting Graves disease. iRepertoire HTBI primers and Arm-PCR of CDR3 regions built TCR beta libraries. MiXCR, run by TCRdb on the multiplex PCR reads, gives a single entry per CDR3 protein. The sample lists roughly 300,000 distinct CDR3 sequences; about 20% were seen once. Regarding this clonotype: Antigen: not known.

The study's findings and limits: Persistent patients shared more public clonotypes (about 2,700) than newly diagnosed patients (about 1,000). Those with persistent Graves' had less TCR diversity than newly diagnosed patients. Authors noted too few samples as a limitation.

Described time point: persistent/refractory GD, antithyroid drugs over 5 years with positive TRAb. Following extraction of RNA from PBMCs, that RNA was used to make the TCR library. V trimming: 3 bases; J trimming: 0 bases; junction bases outside the gene matches: 15. CDR1 and CDR2 (germline): MDHEN, SYDVKM. This CDR3 has 19 amino acids. This material consisted of peripheral blood mononuclear cells (PBMCs), taken when the disease was refractory, from a patient treated with antithyroid drugs. This receptor was obtained from a female donor with Graves disease. This sequence joins TRBV28 and TRBJ2-3; 7 bases agree with TRBD1. The CDR3 nucleotides read TGTGCCAGCAGTTTGTATTCATCCGGGACAGAATATAGCACAGATACGCAGTATTTT. Protein sequence: CASSLYSSGTEYSTDTQYF.